Listed below are T cell receptor beta chains from one sample, sequenced in a study of type 1 regulatory T cells. TCRdb independently ran MiXCR on the reads; one entry per CDR3 protein. In the table there are 80,000 to 100,000 distinct CDR3 sequences, roughly a third of which are singletons. The sequencing input was CD4+ T cells, either the whole sample or a sorted fraction (not recorded which). These receptors were obtained from a human donor in good health. Each CDR3 is given with its conserved first and last residue. Each record gives: D gene, J gene, clone size, V gene, CDR3 protein, CDR3 DNA. The D gene is left open where the match is weak. Size is omitted from some rows. Given values are once, few, many or a class for expanded clones.

d_call: TRBD1
j_call: TRBJ2-5
clone_size: few
v_call: TRBV5-1
cdr3_aa: CASTLGGGQGQETQYF
cdr3_nt: TGCGCCAGCACGCTCGGAGGTGGACAGGGTCAAGAGACCCAGTACTTC

d_call: NA
j_call: TRBJ2-5
clone_size: NA
v_call: TRBV29-1
cdr3_aa: CSVECYTGKETQYF
cdr3_nt: TGCAGCGTCGAATGCTACACAGGGAAAGAGACCCAGTACTTC

d_call: TRBD2
j_call: TRBJ2-1
clone_size: many
v_call: TRBV14
cdr3_aa: CASSPQGLAGEQFF
cdr3_nt: TGTGCCAGCAGCCCCCAAGGACTAGCGGGAGAGCAGTTCTTC

d_call: NA
j_call: TRBJ1-4
clone_size: once
v_call: TRBV15
cdr3_aa: CATSRETGTTNEKLFF
cdr3_nt: TGTGCCACCAGCAGAGAGACCGGGACAACTAATGAAAAACTGTTTTTT

d_call: NA
j_call: TRBJ1-4
clone_size: NA
v_call: TRBV14
cdr3_aa: CASSKVTGGEKLFF
cdr3_nt: TGTGCCAGCAGCAAGGTTACTGGAGGGGAAAAACTGTTTTTT

d_call: NA
j_call: TRBJ2-1
clone_size: few
v_call: TRBV6-1
cdr3_aa: CASSRARHNEQFF
cdr3_nt: TGTGCCAGCAGTAGAGCCCGTCACAATGAGCAGTTCTTC

d_call: TRBD2
j_call: TRBJ2-7
clone_size: few
v_call: TRBV20-1
cdr3_aa: CSARKAWTSGSILPYEQYF
cdr3_nt: TGCAGTGCTAGGAAAGCTTGGACTAGCGGGAGTATCCTCCCCTACGAGCAGTACTTC

d_call: TRBD1
j_call: TRBJ1-1
clone_size: NA
v_call: TRBV30
cdr3_aa: CAWSRGQGIHTEAFF
cdr3_nt: TGTGCCTGGAGTCGCGGACAGGGCATTCACACTGAAGCTTTCTTT

d_call: TRBD2
j_call: TRBJ2-7
clone_size: few
v_call: TRBV12-3/TRBV12-4
cdr3_aa: CASSLVSAGGTYEQYF
cdr3_nt: TGTGCCAGCAGTTTAGTTTCCGCGGGAGGGACCTACGAGCAGTACTTC

d_call: TRBD1
j_call: TRBJ1-5
clone_size: NA
v_call: TRBV12-3/TRBV12-4
cdr3_aa: CASSLWDRGSQPQHF
cdr3_nt: TGTGCCAGCAGTCTATGGGACAGGGGTAGCCAGCCCCAGCATTTT

d_call: NA
j_call: TRBJ2-4
clone_size: NA
v_call: TRBV20-1
cdr3_aa: CSASIPRGAKNIQYF
cdr3_nt: TGCAGTGCTAGTATTCCAAGGGGGGCCAAAAACATTCAGTACTTC